The next 5 T cell receptor beta chains were all read from a single sample in a study of blood T cell repertoires in COVID-19. Measured with immunoSEQ multiplex PCR; TCRdb has only the in-frame clones, and not every one. The table includes over 250,000 clones, around 87% detected once. The sequencing sample was made of PBMCs or T cells enriched from blood (not recorded which). The receptors here all came from a woman aged 30 to 39 who had recovered from COVID-19.

The chain links TRBV19 to TRBJ1-1; weak D call: TRBD1 (5 bases). The V and J ends lost 8 bases and 4 bases respectively, with 17 bases between them. Germline V gene sequence: CDR1 LNHDA, CDR2 SQIVND (reference sequence). This CDR3 is 14 amino acids long. The CDR3 DNA sequence: TGTGCCAGTTCCCCGACCGGGGGGGGCACTGAAGCTTTCTTT. Its protein product is CASSPTGGGTEAFF.

The genes are TRBV7-2 and TRBJ2-1, with 10 bases matching TRBD2. This CDR3 has 15 amino acids. Germline CDR1 SGHTA, CDR2 FQGNSA. The junction had 4 bases not matched to a gene; V was cut back by 4 bases and J by 4 bases. The CDR3 here is CASSSTSGVYNEQFF. CDR3 coding DNA: TGTGCCAGCAGCTCAACTAGCGGGGTTTACAATGAGCAGTTCTTC.

The V and J genes are TRBV6-5 and TRBJ1-2, with TRBD1 matching over 8 bases. The CDR3 consists of 15 residues. Germline V CDR1 and CDR2: MNHEY, SVGAGI. V was pared by 2 bases and J by 5 bases, with 7 bases of the junction left unmatched. Here the CDR3 reads CASSYTDRVRYGYTF. The DNA for the CDR3 is TGTGCCAGCAGTTACACGGACAGGGTACGGTATGGCTACACCTTC.

The chain carries TRBV27 and TRBJ2-2, with TRBD2 matching over 7 bases. The V and J ends lost 1 base and 7 bases, in that order; junction bases with no gene match: 3. Germline CDR1 reads MNHEY; CDR2 reads SMNVEV (reference sequence). The CDR3 runs to 14 residues. The CDR3 DNA sequence: TGTGCCAGCAGTTTATGGGCTAGCGGCGGGGAGCTGTTTTTT. Protein: CASSLWASGGELFF.

This chain uses TRBV5-1 with TRBJ2-3, with 12 bases identical to TRBD2. Germline loops: CDR1 SGHRS, CDR2 YFSETQ. CDR3 length: 17 amino acids. V dropped 3 bases and J dropped 9; count of bases not matched to a gene: 14. This CDR3 is CASSWGRWTSGEETQYF. CDR3 in DNA: TGCGCCAGCAGCTGGGGGCGGTGGACTAGCGGGGAGGAAACGCAGTATTTT.